Listed below are T cell receptor beta chains from one sample, sequenced in a study of identical twins. One entry per CDR3 protein, called by TCRdb with MiXCR from the 5' RACE reads. The sample lists around 450,000 distinct CDR3 sequences, 12% to 15% occurring once. In addition, the sample was reused for a study of yellow fever vaccine responses in identical twins.

The sample consisted of CD4+ T cells sorted from blood. The receptors come from a woman under 30 in good health. CDR3s include the opening cysteine and the closing phenylalanine or tryptophan. A D gene is named only where the DNA matches it firmly. Clone size is given for some rows only: seen once, a few or many times, or a class if the clone is expanded.

d_gene: .
j_gene: TRBJ2-7
abundance: .
v_gene: TRBV6-5
CDR3aa: CASSYLVRGAYEQYF
CDR3nt: TGTGCCAGCAGTTACTTGGTCAGGGGGGCCTACGAGCAGTACTTC

d_gene: .
j_gene: TRBJ2-1
abundance: .
v_gene: TRBV30
CDR3aa: CAWSDRHEQFF
CDR3nt: TGTGCCTGGAGTGATCGCCATGAGCAGTTCTTC

d_gene: TRBD2
j_gene: TRBJ2-2
abundance: .
v_gene: TRBV9
CDR3aa: CASSVGGGPTGELFF
CDR3nt: TGTGCCAGCAGCGTAGGCGGGGGGCCCACCGGGGAGCTGTTTTTT

d_gene: TRBD2
j_gene: TRBJ2-5
abundance: many
v_gene: TRBV11-2
CDR3aa: CASSLVKAGGKTQYF
CDR3nt: TGTGCCAGCAGCCTAGTAAAAGCCGGGGGGAAGACCCAGTACTTC

d_gene: .
j_gene: TRBJ1-6
abundance: many
v_gene: TRBV5-1
CDR3aa: CASRSGYGEPNSPLHF
CDR3nt: TGCGCCAGCAGATCCGGGTACGGAGAACCTAATTCACCCCTCCACTTT

d_gene: TRBD1
j_gene: TRBJ2-3
abundance: .
v_gene: TRBV29-1
CDR3aa: CSVVGGEQFYTDTQYF
CDR3nt: TGCAGCGTTGTAGGGGGCGAGCAATTCTACACAGATACGCAGTATTTT

d_gene: TRBD2
j_gene: TRBJ2-5
abundance: few
v_gene: TRBV4-3
CDR3aa: CASSQLGGSGLGETQYF
CDR3nt: TGCGCCAGCAGCCAATTGGGGGGGTCAGGGCTGGGGGAGACCCAGTACTTC

d_gene: TRBD1
j_gene: TRBJ2-7
abundance: .
v_gene: TRBV15
CDR3aa: CATSWGQGGEQYF
CDR3nt: TGTGCCACCAGCTGGGGACAGGGAGGGGAGCAGTACTTC

d_gene: .
j_gene: TRBJ2-1
abundance: few
v_gene: TRBV15
CDR3aa: CATSRVGGRNEQFF
CDR3nt: TGTGCCACCAGCAGAGTTGGGGGGCGTAATGAGCAGTTCTTC

d_gene: .
j_gene: TRBJ2-2
abundance: few
v_gene: TRBV12-3/TRBV12-4
CDR3aa: CASSLEPSGELFF
CDR3nt: TGTGCCAGCAGTTTAGAGCCGAGCGGGGAGCTGTTTTTT

d_gene: .
j_gene: TRBJ2-3
abundance: many
v_gene: TRBV5-5
CDR3aa: CASSPAEGLADTQYF
CDR3nt: TGTGCCAGCAGCCCCGCGGAGGGTTTGGCAGATACGCAGTATTTT

d_gene: .
j_gene: TRBJ2-5
abundance: once
v_gene: TRBV7-9
CDR3aa: CASSFRRAQETQYF
CDR3nt: TGTGCCAGCAGCTTTCGCAGGGCACAAGAGACCCAGTACTTC

d_gene: TRBD1
j_gene: TRBJ2-1
abundance: .
v_gene: TRBV19
CDR3aa: CASSMQGVINEQFF
CDR3nt: TGTGCCAGTAGTATGCAGGGGGTGATAAATGAGCAGTTCTTC

d_gene: TRBD1
j_gene: TRBJ2-7
abundance: few
v_gene: TRBV5-6
CDR3aa: CASSLDRGRTHEQYF
CDR3nt: TGTGCCAGCAGCTTGGACAGGGGGCGTACCCACGAGCAGTACTTC

d_gene: .
j_gene: TRBJ2-1
abundance: many
v_gene: TRBV5-1
CDR3aa: CASSLVQGRGEQFF
CDR3nt: TGCGCCAGCAGCTTGGTGCAGGGCCGGGGTGAGCAGTTCTTC

d_gene: .
j_gene: TRBJ2-3
abundance: few
v_gene: TRBV5-1
CDR3aa: CASSSTVTDTQYF
CDR3nt: TGCGCCAGCAGCTCGACAGTCACAGATACGCAGTATTTT

d_gene: TRBD2
j_gene: TRBJ2-7
abundance: few
v_gene: TRBV12-5
CDR3aa: CASGLVGRGEAPYEQYF
CDR3nt: TGTGCTAGTGGTTTGGTTGGACGGGGGGAGGCCCCCTACGAGCAGTACTTC

d_gene: .
j_gene: TRBJ1-1
abundance: many
v_gene: TRBV20-1
CDR3aa: CSARMGTNTEAFF
CDR3nt: TGCAGTGCTAGAATGGGAACGAACACTGAAGCTTTCTTT

d_gene: TRBD2
j_gene: TRBJ2-2
abundance: .
v_gene: TRBV3-1
CDR3aa: CASSQGLAIGELFF
CDR3nt: TGTGCCAGCAGCCAAGGACTAGCCATCGGGGAGCTGTTTTTT

d_gene: .
j_gene: TRBJ2-7
abundance: .
v_gene: TRBV5-1
CDR3aa: CASSLEGGREQYF
CDR3nt: TGCGCCAGCAGCTTGGAAGGGGGAAGGGAGCAGTACTTC

d_gene: .
j_gene: TRBJ2-2
abundance: few
v_gene: TRBV12-3/TRBV12-4
CDR3aa: CAGGPTNTGELFF
CDR3nt: TGTGCTGGCGGACCCACAAACACCGGGGAGCTGTTTTTT

d_gene: .
j_gene: TRBJ2-1
abundance: few
v_gene: TRBV10-3
CDR3aa: CAISPPGQTYNEQFF
CDR3nt: TGTGCCATCAGCCCGCCGGGACAAACCTACAATGAGCAGTTCTTC

d_gene: .
j_gene: TRBJ2-6
abundance: .
v_gene: TRBV5-5
CDR3aa: CASSVAGIGANVLTF
CDR3nt: TGTGCCAGCAGCGTCGCAGGGATAGGGGCCAACGTCCTGACTTTC

d_gene: .
j_gene: TRBJ1-6
abundance: many
v_gene: TRBV2
CDR3aa: CASSETRRGGTSPLHF
CDR3nt: TGTGCCAGCAGTGAAACACGCAGGGGAGGAACTTCACCCCTCCACTTT

d_gene: .
j_gene: TRBJ2-5
abundance: .
v_gene: TRBV7-9
CDR3aa: CASSLGTDQETQYF
CDR3nt: TGTGCCAGCAGCTTAGGGACAGATCAAGAGACCCAGTACTTC

d_gene: .
j_gene: TRBJ2-7
abundance: few
v_gene: TRBV10-2
CDR3aa: CASSALRVMYEQYF
CDR3nt: TGCGCCAGCAGTGCATTAAGGGTAATGTACGAGCAGTACTTC

d_gene: .
j_gene: TRBJ2-5
abundance: once
v_gene: TRBV7-6
CDR3aa: CASSTHRDGQYF
CDR3nt: TGTGCCAGCAGCACCCACCGGGACGGCCAGTACTTC

d_gene: .
j_gene: TRBJ2-2
abundance: few
v_gene: TRBV12-3/TRBV12-4
CDR3aa: CASSLTSWELFF
CDR3nt: TGTGCCAGCAGTTTGACTAGTTGGGAGCTGTTTTTT

d_gene: TRBD2
j_gene: TRBJ2-3
abundance: few
v_gene: TRBV6-1
CDR3aa: CASGSGGAIGTDTQYF
CDR3nt: TGTGCCAGCGGTAGCGGGGGGGCCATCGGCACAGATACGCAGTATTTT

d_gene: .
j_gene: TRBJ1-5
abundance: .
v_gene: TRBV4-2
CDR3aa: CASSPLGDNQPQHF
CDR3nt: TGTGCCAGCAGCCCCCTTGGTGACAATCAGCCCCAGCATTTT

d_gene: .
j_gene: TRBJ2-3
abundance: .
v_gene: TRBV7-8
CDR3aa: CASSLGIQGWGDTQYF
CDR3nt: TGTGCCAGCAGCCTCGGGATCCAGGGTTGGGGAGATACGCAGTATTTT

d_gene: .
j_gene: TRBJ2-3
abundance: .
v_gene: TRBV4-3
CDR3aa: CASSDGTLFTDTQYF
CDR3nt: TGCGCCAGCAGCGACGGGACTCTGTTCACAGATACGCAGTATTTT

d_gene: TRBD1
j_gene: TRBJ2-7
abundance: few
v_gene: TRBV30
CDR3aa: CAWSVRGQANRHEQYF
CDR3nt: TGTGCCTGGAGTGTACGGGGACAGGCGAACCGGCACGAGCAGTACTTC